This TCR beta chain was recorded in a study of blood T cell repertoires in COVID-19. Study at large: Spain, Italy and the United States supplied samples that represented acute and convalescent COVID-19.

As handled by the study authors: The assay estimated nucleated cells by amplifying reference gene primers. Sequencing was performed with immunoSEQ multiplex PCR; in TCRdb, only in-frame clones are kept and a portion is missing. From that table come the V and J calls and clone size; the DNA was used to work out D and trimming. The sample lists hundreds of thousands of clones, around 88% occurring once. The J segment lost 4 bases and the V segment lost 4 bases, leaving 8 bases of the junction unmatched. The CDR3 spans 14 residues. Germline CDR1 SGHNT, CDR2 YYREEE (reference sequence). V usage is TRBV5-4 and J usage is TRBJ2-7; 7 bases line up with TRBD2. Specimen: peripheral blood. The clonotype originates from a woman aged 30 to 39 with acute or convalescent COVID-19. CDR3 nucleotide sequence: TGTGCCAGCAGCCTAGGGAGGGTCCCTTACGAGCAGTACTTC. This gives the protein CASSLGRVPYEQYF. The whole variable domain, remainder taken from reference TRBV5-4 and TRBJ2-7, is ETGVTQSPTHLIKTRGQQVTLRCSSQSGHNTVSWYQQALGQGPQFIFQYYREEENGRGNFPPRFSGLQFPNYSSELNVNALELDDSALYLCASSLGRVPYEQYFGPGTRLTVT.